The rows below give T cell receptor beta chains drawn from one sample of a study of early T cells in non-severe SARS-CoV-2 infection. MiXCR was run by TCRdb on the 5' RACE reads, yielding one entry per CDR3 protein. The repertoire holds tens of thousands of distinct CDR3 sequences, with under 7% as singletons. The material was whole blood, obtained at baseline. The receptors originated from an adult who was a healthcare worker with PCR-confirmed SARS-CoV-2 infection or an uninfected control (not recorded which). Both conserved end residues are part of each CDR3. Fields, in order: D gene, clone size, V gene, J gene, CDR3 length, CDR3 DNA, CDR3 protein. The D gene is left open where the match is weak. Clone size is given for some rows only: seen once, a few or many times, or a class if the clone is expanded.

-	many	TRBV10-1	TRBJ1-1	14	TGCGCCAGCAGTAAGGACAGACAGAACACTGAAGCTTTCTTT	CASSKDRQNTEAFF
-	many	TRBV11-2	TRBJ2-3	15	TGTGCCAGCAGCCTGGGGGGGGGCTCGGCAGATACGCAGTATTTT	CASSLGGGSADTQYF
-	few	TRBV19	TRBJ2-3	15	TGTGCCAGTAGTCGGCGCGCGGGGAGCACAGATACGCAGTATTTT	CASSRRAGSTDTQYF
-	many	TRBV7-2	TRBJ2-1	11	TGTGCCAGCAGCTCGCAGGGGGAGCAGTTCTTC	CASSSQGEQFF
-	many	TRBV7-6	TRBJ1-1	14	TGTGCCAGCAGCTTAGTGGGGTGGGACACTGAAGCCTTCTTT	CASSLVGWDTEAFF
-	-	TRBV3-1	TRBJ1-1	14	TGTGCCAGCAGCCAAACGGACAGAAACACTGAAGCTTTCTTT	CASSQTDRNTEAFF
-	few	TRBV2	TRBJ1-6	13	TGTGCCAGCGAGGCAGGCGAGAATTCACCCCTCCACTTT	CASEAGENSPLHF
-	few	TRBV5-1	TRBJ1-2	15	TGCGCCAGCAGCTTGGTGGCCGGATCTAACTATGGCTACACCTTC	CASSLVAGSNYGYTF
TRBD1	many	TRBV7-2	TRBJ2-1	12	TGTGCCAGCCACGACAGGGCGGGTGAGCAGTTCTTC	CASHDRAGEQFF
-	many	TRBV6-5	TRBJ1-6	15	TGTGCCAGCAACCCCGGCGGGGGTTACAATTCACCCCTCCACTTT	CASNPGGGYNSPLHF
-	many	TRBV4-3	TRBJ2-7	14	TGCGCCAGCAGCCAAGCACTTGGGGCTTACGAGCAGTACTTC	CASSQALGAYEQYF
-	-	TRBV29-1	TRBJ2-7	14	TGCAGCGTTGGGGTCCGTAGGGTGAGTGACGAGCAGTACTTC	CSVGVRRVSDEQYF
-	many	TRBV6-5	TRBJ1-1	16	TGTGCCAGCAGTTACTCGATCTCATGGACGGACACTGAAGCTTTCTTT	CASSYSISWTDTEAFF
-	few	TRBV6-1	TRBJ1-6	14	TGTGCCAGCGGGCTGGGGGGAAATTCTTCACCCCTCCACTTT	CASGLGGNSSPLHF
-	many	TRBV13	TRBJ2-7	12	TGTGCCAGCAGGATCCGGGGGTACGAGCAGTACTTC	CASRIRGYEQYF
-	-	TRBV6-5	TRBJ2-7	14	TGTGCCAGCAGTTACTTCAGAGATCCCTACGAGCAGTACTTC	CASSYFRDPYEQYF
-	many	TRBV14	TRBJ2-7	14	TGTGCCAGCAGCCAACCAAGTTTTGCGTCCGAGCAGTACTTC	CASSQPSFASEQYF
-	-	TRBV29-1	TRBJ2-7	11	TGCAGCGGGGAGGACGGGTACGAGCAGTACTTC	CSGEDGYEQYF
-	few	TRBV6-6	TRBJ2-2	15	TGTGCCAGCAGTTGGGGACGGGGGAACACCGGGGAGCTGTTTTTT	CASSWGRGNTGELFF
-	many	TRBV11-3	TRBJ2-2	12	TGTGCCAGCAGGGAGAACACCGGGGAGCTGTTTTTT	CASRENTGELFF
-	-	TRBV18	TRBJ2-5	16	TGTGCCAGCTCACCATCAATCGGGCCTTCGAGAGAGACCCAGTACTTC	CASSPSIGPSRETQYF
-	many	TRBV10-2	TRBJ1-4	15	TGCGCCAGCAGTGAGCTCGGGGCGACTAATGAAAAACTGTTTTTT	CASSELGATNEKLFF